The 13 T cell receptor beta chains given below trace back to one sample, sequenced in a study of blood T cell repertoires in COVID-19. Clones were read by immunoSEQ multiplex PCR, and TCRdb kept only the in-frame ones, dropping some. The sample shows about 320,000 clones, around 86% of them seen only once. The sequenced material came from peripheral blood. Receptor source: a woman between 50 and 59 years old with acute or convalescent COVID-19.

The chain uses TRBV19 and TRBJ1-2, with 7 nucleotides matching TRBD1. This CDR3 comprises 15 residues. Germline assignment: CDR1 LNHDA and CDR2 SQIVND (reference sequence). V lost 0 bases and J lost 2; bases outside the gene matches: 3. CDR3 residues: CASSIEGQLNYGYTF. In nucleotides, the CDR3 is TGTGCCAGTAGTATAGAGGGACAGCTAAACTATGGCTACACCTTC.

This clone was detected a few times. The chain has TRBV5-1 and TRBJ1-2, with D hard to call. The V end was cut by 3 bases, the J end by 8 bases, with 14 bases between. CDR1 is SGHRS and CDR2 is YFSETQ in the germline V gene. The CDR3 is 13 amino acids. The CDR3 sequence: CASSSRAGEGYTF. The CDR3 nucleotides are TGCGCCAGCAGCTCGAGGGCAGGCGAAGGCTACACCTTC.

This clone was seen more than once but under ten times. This sequence joins TRBV7-2 and TRBJ1-5; the match to TRBD1 covers 9 bases. The CDR3 is 19 residues long. Looked up from germline, CDR1 is SGHTA and CDR2 is FQGNSA. V shed 0 bases, J shed 2 bases, and the junction held 11 bases outside the gene matches. The CDR3: CASSLAPYRGRGGNQPQHF. The CDR3 DNA reads as TGTGCCAGCAGCTTAGCGCCGTACAGGGGGCGCGGAGGCAATCAGCCCCAGCATTTT.

The chain has TRBV9 and TRBJ2-7; maybe TRBD2 (6 bases). The V gene lost 3 bases and the J gene lost 2 bases, with 15 bases spanning the gap. CDR3 length: 15 amino acids. CDR1 is SGDLS, CDR2 YYNGEE, per germline. CDR3 bases: TGTGCCAGCAGCGGTGGACCAGCGGGCACCTACGAGCAGTACTTC. Translation gives CASSGGPAGTYEQYF.

The rearrangement uses TRBV5-4 and TRBJ2-1; the D gene is possibly TRBD2 (5 bases). Germline V lookup: CDR1 SGHNT, CDR2 YYREEE (reference sequence). Trimming pared 4 bases from V and 9 bases from J, leaving 14 bases between. CDR3 length: 13 residues. This CDR3 is CASSAASFIEQFF. DNA of the CDR3: TGTGCCAGCAGCGCCGCTAGCTTCATTGAGCAGTTCTTC.

The V and J genes are TRBV9 and TRBJ1-2; TRBD1 agrees at 7 bases. Trimming took 0 bases from V and 5 from J; bases not matched to a gene: 1. This CDR3 is built from 13 residues. Germline V gene data show CDR1 as SGDLS and CDR2 as YYNGEE. The CDR3 loop is CASSVGGQYGYTF. DNA of the CDR3: TGTGCCAGCAGCGTAGGGGGACAGTATGGCTACACCTTC.

This chain joins TRBV7-3 and TRBJ2-3; TRBD2 matches 12 bases. V was pared by 2 bases and J by 5 bases, with 5 bases of the junction left unmatched. This CDR3 has 16 residues. Germline V gene sequence: CDR1 SGHTA, CDR2 FQGTGA. The CDR3 nucleotides read TGTGCCAGCAGCTTAGCACTAGCGGGAGGTGAAGATACGCAGTATTTT. Protein: CASSLALAGGEDTQYF.

The genes are TRBV4-3 and TRBJ2-1; tentatively, D is TRBD1 (6 bases). The CDR3 is 14 amino acids. V shed 3 bases and J shed 3 bases, with 9 bases lying between them. Germline CDR1 and CDR2: LGHNA and YSLEER. CDR3 nucleotide sequence: TGCGCCAGCAGCCACGGACAGAGCTACAATGAGCAGTTCTTC. It codes for CASSHGQSYNEQFF.

The J gene is TRBJ2-1, the V gene TRBV10-3; 8 bases are shared with TRBD2. This CDR3 comprises 16 residues. With 3 bases clipped from V and 8 bases from J, the junction kept 12 bases outside the gene matches. Germline V CDR1 and CDR2: ENHRY, SYGVKD. CDR3 nucleotides: TGTGCCATCAGTGACCCAGGGACTAGGGGTAGCGATGAGCAGTTCTTC. Encoded protein: CAISDPGTRGSDEQFF.

The V call is TRBV4-3, the J call TRBJ2-1; 9 bases fit TRBD1. The germline V gene has CDR1 LGHNA and CDR2 YSLEER. Trimming removed 0 bases from V and 7 bases from J; junction bases left unmatched: 10. The CDR3 loop spans 17 amino acids. The CDR3 region is CASSQDSPGTGLNEQFF. CDR3 sequence (DNA): TGCGCCAGCAGCCAAGATAGCCCCGGGACAGGGTTGAATGAGCAGTTCTTC.

The genes are TRBV3-1 (or the pseudogene TRBV3-2) and TRBJ1-4; D is perhaps TRBD1 (6 bases). The CDR3 runs 16 residues. The germline V gene has CDR1 LGHDT and CDR2 YNNKEL (reference sequence). With 3 bases removed from V and 4 bases from J, the gap between germline ends came to 15 bases. The CDR3 region is CASSQAMGADNEKLFF. The CDR3 DNA follows: TGTGCCAGCAGCCAGGCGATGGGGGCGGATAATGAAAAACTGTTTTTT.

The chain carries TRBV5-4 and TRBJ1-1, with TRBD1 matching 9 bases. V was pared by 6 bases and J by 1 base, with 4 bases of the junction left unmatched. There are 14 residues in the CDR3. CDR1 and CDR2 from the germline V gene are SGHNT and YYREEE (reference sequence). The DNA of the CDR3 is TGTGCCAGCAACAAGGGACAGGGGAACACTGAAGCTTTCTTT. As protein: CASNKGQGNTEAFF.

The chain uses TRBV2 and TRBJ1-3, with 7 bases that match TRBD1. V dropped 5 bases and J dropped 1; count of bases not matched to a gene: 5. The germline CDR1 and CDR2 sequences are SNHLY and FYNNEI. The CDR3 contains 15 residues. This CDR3 is CASSIGTASGNTIYF. CDR3 DNA: TGTGCCAGCAGTATCGGGACAGCTTCTGGAAACACCATATATTTT.